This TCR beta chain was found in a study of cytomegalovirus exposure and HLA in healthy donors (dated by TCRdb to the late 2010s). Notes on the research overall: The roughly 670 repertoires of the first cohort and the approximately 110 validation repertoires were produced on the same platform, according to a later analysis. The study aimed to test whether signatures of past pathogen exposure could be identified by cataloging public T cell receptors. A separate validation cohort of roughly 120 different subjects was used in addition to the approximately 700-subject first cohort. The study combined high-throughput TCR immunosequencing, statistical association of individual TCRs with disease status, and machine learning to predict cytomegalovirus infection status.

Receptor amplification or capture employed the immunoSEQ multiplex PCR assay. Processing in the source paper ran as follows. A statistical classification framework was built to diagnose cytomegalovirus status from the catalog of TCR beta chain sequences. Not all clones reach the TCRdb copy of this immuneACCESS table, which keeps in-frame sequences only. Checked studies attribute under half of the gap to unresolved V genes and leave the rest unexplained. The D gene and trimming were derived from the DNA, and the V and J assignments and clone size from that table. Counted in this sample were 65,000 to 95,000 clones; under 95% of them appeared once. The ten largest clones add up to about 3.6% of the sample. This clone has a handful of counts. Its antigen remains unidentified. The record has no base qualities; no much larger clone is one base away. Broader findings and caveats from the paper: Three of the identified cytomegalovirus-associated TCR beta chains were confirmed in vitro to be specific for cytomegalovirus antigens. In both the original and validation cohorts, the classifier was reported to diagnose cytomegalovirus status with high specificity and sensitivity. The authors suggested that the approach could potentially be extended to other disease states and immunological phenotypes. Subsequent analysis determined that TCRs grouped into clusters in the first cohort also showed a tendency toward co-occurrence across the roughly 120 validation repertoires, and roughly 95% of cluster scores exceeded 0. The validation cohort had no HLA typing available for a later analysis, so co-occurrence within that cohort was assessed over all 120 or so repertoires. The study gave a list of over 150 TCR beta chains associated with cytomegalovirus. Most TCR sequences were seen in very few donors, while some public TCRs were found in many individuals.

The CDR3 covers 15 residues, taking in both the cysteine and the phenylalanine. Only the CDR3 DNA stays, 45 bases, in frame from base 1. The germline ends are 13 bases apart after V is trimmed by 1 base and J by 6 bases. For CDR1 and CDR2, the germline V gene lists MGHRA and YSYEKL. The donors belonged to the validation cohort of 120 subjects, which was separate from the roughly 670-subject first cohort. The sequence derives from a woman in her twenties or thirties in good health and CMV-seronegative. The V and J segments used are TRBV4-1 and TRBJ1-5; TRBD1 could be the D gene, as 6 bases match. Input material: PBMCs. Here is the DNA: TGCGCCAGCAGCCAAGTATGGGGGCAGGGTCAGCCCCAGCATTTT. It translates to CASSQVWGQGQPQHF.